One and the same sample provided the 28 T cell receptor beta chains below, sequenced in a study of cytomegalovirus exposure and HLA in healthy donors. The study ran its PCR with 60 Vbeta and 13 Jbeta primers. Assay: immunoSEQ multiplex PCR; the TCRdb copy retains only in-frame clones and omits some. The table records 90,000 to 150,000 clones, 7% to 9.5% of them present only once. The sample comprised PBMCs. The source is a woman aged 40 to 50 in good health and CMV-seropositive.

This clone was counted a few times. The chain is built from TRBV6-6 and TRBJ2-3, with a weak D call TRBD2 (6 bases). V lost 6 bases and J 2 bases, leaving 12 bases between the germline ends. CDR3 length: 14 residues. Germline CDR1 is MNHNY and CDR2 is SVGAGI (reference sequence). CDR3 sequence reads: CASSGGGYTDTQYF. DNA for the CDR3: TGTGCCAGCAGCGGGGGTGGGTACACAGATACGCAGTATTTT.

The gene calls are TRBV7-9 and TRBJ1-2; 7 positions agree with TRBD1. The germline gives CDR1 SEHNR, CDR2 FQNEAQ (reference sequence). The length of the CDR3 is 13 residues. Germline trimming cut 5 bases from V and 3 bases from J; bases unmatched to any gene: 3. The CDR3 region is CASSPTGDYGYTF. The CDR3 DNA sequence: TGTGCCAGCAGCCCTACAGGGGACTATGGCTACACCTTC.

This clone was observed a few times. The chain couples TRBV7-6 to TRBJ2-2; D remains unclear. This CDR3 has 14 amino acids. The V and J ends lost 0 bases and 6 bases respectively, with 8 bases between them. Germline V CDR1 and CDR2: SGHVS, FNYEAQ. This chain's CDR3 is CASSLAAPSGELFF. The CDR3 DNA reads TGTGCCAGCAGCTTAGCGGCCCCCTCCGGGGAGCTGTTTTTT.

The chain employs TRBV5-1 and TRBJ2-5; TRBD1 matches at 7 bases. The CDR3 totals 13 residues. Trimming removed 3 bases from V and 5 bases from J; junction bases left unmatched: 4. Germline values: CDR1 SGHRS, CDR2 YFSETQ. The CDR3: CASSSQTGETQYF. DNA of the CDR3: TGCGCCAGCAGCTCACAGACAGGGGAGACCCAGTACTTC.

This clone has only one observation. The chain carries TRBV5-4 and TRBJ2-2; TRBD1 matches at 12 bases. Trimming at V came to 4 bases and at J to 6 bases, leaving 4 bases not matched to a gene. The CDR3 is 15 residues long. Germline assignment: CDR1 SGHNT and CDR2 YYREEE (reference sequence). This CDR3 is CASSPGDRGPGELFF. For the CDR3, the DNA is TGTGCCAGCAGCCCCGGGGACAGGGGGCCCGGGGAGCTGTTTTTT.

The rearrangement uses TRBV2 and TRBJ2-7; perhaps TRBD1 as D (6 bases). This CDR3 comprises 14 residues. CDR1 and CDR2 from the germline V gene are SNHLY and FYNNEI. Trimming shortened V by 7 bases and J by 3 bases, and 16 bases separated the two germline ends. DNA for the CDR3: TGTGCCAGCATATTAACAGGGAGCGTCTACGAGCAGTACTTC. Translating gives CASILTGSVYEQYF.

This clone was found a few times. The chain employs TRBV5-1 and TRBJ1-2, with a weak D call TRBD1 (5 bases). V shed 1 base and J shed 3 bases, with 10 bases lying between them. Germline V gives CDR1 SGHRS, CDR2 YFSETQ. The length of the CDR3 is 14 residues. CDR3 DNA sequence: TGCGCCAGCAGCTTGCAGGGAGGGGACTATGGCTACACCTTC. It specifies CASSLQGGDYGYTF.

The chain carries TRBV9 and TRBJ1-5, with 9 nucleotides matching TRBD1. The CDR3 has 19 amino acids. The germline V gene has CDR1 SGDLS and CDR2 YYNGEE. V dropped 4 bases and J dropped 4; count of bases not matched to a gene: 18. DNA for the CDR3: TGTGCCAGCAGCCCCAGGGGACAGGGCAGTAGTCTGAAAAATCAGCCCCAGCATTTT. Translating it yields CASSPRGQGSSLKNQPQHF.

This clone has only a few counts. This chain joins TRBV7-9 and TRBJ1-1; weak D call: TRBD1 (6 bases). Germline V CDR1 and CDR2: SEHNR, FQNEAQ (reference sequence). The CDR3 is 13 amino acids. V was trimmed by 7 bases and J by 5 bases, leaving 14 bases between them. This CDR3 reads CASTPGEGTEAFF. CDR3 bases: TGTGCCAGCACCCCAGGGGAGGGGACTGAAGCTTTCTTT. The complete variable domain, with remaining parts taken from reference TRBV7-9 and TRBJ1-1, reads DTGVSQNPRHKITKRGQNVTFRCDPISEHNRLYWYRQTLGQGPEFLTYFQNEAQLEKSRLLSDRFSAERPKGSFSTLEIQRTEQGDSAMYLCASTPGEGTEAFFGQGTRLTVV.

This clone turned up a few times. The chain is built from TRBV2 and TRBJ1-5; perhaps TRBD1 as D (5 bases). The germline gives CDR1 SNHLY, CDR2 FYNNEI. The V end lost 5 bases, the J end lost 0 bases, and 11 bases lay between the germline ends. This CDR3 region has 15 residues. The DNA for the CDR3 is TGTGCCAGCAGTCGTCAGGGAAATAGCAATCAGCCCCAGCATTTT. This codes for CASSRQGNSNQPQHF.

The table lists this clone with a few counts. The rearrangement joins TRBV11-2 to TRBJ2-2; the D gene is possibly TRBD1 (6 bases). Germline CDR1 SGHAT, CDR2 FQNNGV. The CDR3 sequence is 15 residues long. V lost 0 bases to trimming and J lost 5 bases, with 10 bases between them. The CDR3 coding sequence is TGTGCCAGCAGCTTAGATTTAAGGGGGACCGGGGAGCTGTTTTTT. Translated, it gives CASSLDLRGTGELFF.

Only a few counts were recorded for this clone. The CDR3 coding sequence is TGTGCCAGCAGTTCCCTTCAGCGGGGGGTATTCAATGAGCAGTTCTTC. Translating it yields CASSSLQRGVFNEQFF. The chain is built from TRBV6-5 and TRBJ2-1, with TRBD2 identical over 9 bases. Germline CDR1 is MNHEY and CDR2 is SVGAGI. The CDR3 length is 16 residues. Trimming removed 4 bases from V and 6 bases from J; junction bases left unmatched: 10.

This clone turned up a few times. The V gene is TRBV10-3, the J gene TRBJ1-2; 11 nucleotides line up with TRBD1. Losses at the gene ends were 10 bases for V and 6 bases for J; bases not matched to a gene: 7. Per the germline V gene, CDR1 is ENHRY and CDR2 is SYGVKD. This CDR3 has 13 amino acids. The CDR3 DNA sequence: TGTGCCAGCTCGGGACAGGGGGTGGATGGCTACACCTTC. It encodes CASSGQGVDGYTF.

The chain employs TRBV14 and TRBJ2-7; tentative D call: TRBD2 (5 bases). Germline CDR1 SGHDN, CDR2 FVKESK. The V gene lost 6 bases and the J gene lost 0 bases, with 9 bases spanning the gap. The CDR3 totals 13 residues. In DNA, the CDR3 is TGTGCCAGCAGACGGAGGAGCTCCTACGAGCAGTACTTC. Protein product: CASRRRSSYEQYF.

The rearrangement joins TRBV27 to TRBJ1-2; 7 positions agree with TRBD1. This CDR3 has 21 residues. The ends lost 5 bases at V and 2 bases at J; junction bases unmatched: 26. CDR1 and CDR2 (germline): MNHEY, SMNVEV (reference sequence). CDR3 DNA sequence: TGTGCCAGCAGTCCGATTAATGGCCTGGGGACAGCCATCGTGTCAAACTATGGCTACACCTTC. It is translated as CASSPINGLGTAIVSNYGYTF.

This clone was counted a few times. V usage is TRBV28 and J usage is TRBJ1-5; 10 bases map to TRBD1. The CDR3 extends over 17 amino acids. The germline gives CDR1 MDHEN, CDR2 SYDVKM. The J segment lost 4 bases and the V segment lost 7 bases, leaving 13 bases of the junction unmatched. The CDR3 sequence is CASTNRDRGTGNQPQHF. CDR3 coding DNA: TGTGCCAGCACGAACCGGGACAGGGGAACGGGAAATCAGCCCCAGCATTTT.

The V gene is TRBV25-1, the J gene TRBJ2-7; the D gene is possibly TRBD2 (6 bases). Looked up from germline, CDR1 is MGHDK and CDR2 is SYGVNS. The germline V and J ends were trimmed by 3 bases and 4 bases, with 7 bases remaining between them. CDR3 length equals 12 residues. CDR3 bases: TGTGCCAGCAGTGACGGGGGATACGAGCAGTACTTC. It yields the protein CASSDGGYEQYF.

The CDR3 bases are TGTGCCAGCAGTCTCCCGGGAGCTTACGAGCAGTACTTC. This gives the protein CASSLPGAYEQYF. J is TRBJ2-7 and V is TRBV6-6; weak D call: TRBD2 (6 bases). This CDR3 region has 13 residues. Germline assignment: CDR1 MNHNY and CDR2 SVGAGI (reference sequence). Trimming pared 5 bases from V and 4 bases from J, leaving 12 bases between.

The V gene is TRBV2, the J gene TRBJ1-3, with a possible D match to TRBD1 (5 bases). The V gene lost 7 bases and the J gene lost 0 bases, with 10 bases spanning the gap. The CDR3 contains 14 residues. CDR1 SNHLY and CDR2 FYNNEI come from the germline V gene. CDR3: CASMRGSSGNTIYF. The CDR3 nucleotides read TGTGCCAGCATGCGGGGGAGCTCTGGAAACACCATATATTTT.

Only a few counts were recorded for this clone. The gene calls are TRBV5-1 and TRBJ2-2; D perhaps matches TRBD2 (5 bases). V shed 0 bases and J shed 4 bases, with 13 bases lying between them. The CDR3 loop spans 16 amino acids. CDR1 SGHRS and CDR2 YFSETQ come from the germline V gene. DNA of the CDR3: TGCGCCAGCAGCTTGGTTGGCGGGTCGCGCACCGGGGAGCTGTTTTTT. Encoded protein: CASSLVGGSRTGELFF.

The V gene is TRBV7-8, the J gene TRBJ2-3; tentative D call: TRBD2 (5 bases). Germline-derived CDR1 and CDR2 are SGHVS and FQNEAQ. V lost 5 bases to trimming and J lost 2 bases, with 8 bases between them. This CDR3 comprises 13 residues. The DNA for the CDR3 is TGTGCCAGCAGCCGGGATACCACAGATACGCAGTATTTT. Protein product: CASSRDTTDTQYF.

The chain carries TRBV7-9 and TRBJ1-5, with D uncertain. This CDR3 has 17 residues. V dropped 0 bases and J dropped 4 bases, with 16 bases sitting between them. Germline V gene sequence: CDR1 SEHNR, CDR2 FQNEAQ (reference sequence). The CDR3 sequence: CASSLASGRVSNQPQHF. The CDR3 DNA sequence: TGTGCCAGCAGCTTAGCGTCGGGGAGGGTTTCAAATCAGCCCCAGCATTTT.

The chain carries TRBV5-1 and TRBJ2-2; 12 positions agree with TRBD2. J lost 3 bases, V lost 4 bases, and 7 bases had no gene match. From germline, CDR1 is SGHRS and CDR2 YFSETQ. The CDR3 totals 17 residues. CDR3 sequence (DNA): TGCGCCAGCAGCCCTGGGACTAGCGGGTACCACACCGGGGAGCTGTTTTTT. It translates to CASSPGTSGYHTGELFF. The full variable domain, its missing parts supplied by reference TRBV5-1 and TRBJ2-2, is KAGVTQTPRYLIKTRGQQVTLSCSPISGHRSVSWYQQTPGQGLQFLFEYFSETQRNKGNFPGRFSGRQFSNSRSEMNVSTLELGDSALYLCASSPGTSGYHTGELFFGEGSRLTVL.

There are a few counts of this clone. The chain uses TRBV4-1 and TRBJ2-7, with a weak D call TRBD1 (6 bases). V was cut by 3 bases and J by 4 bases, with 16 bases left in between. This CDR3 is built from 15 residues. Per germline, CDR1 MGHRA and CDR2 YSYEKL. CDR3 region: CASSQGHGEVYEQYF. The DNA for the CDR3 is TGCGCCAGCAGCCAGGGACACGGCGAAGTTTACGAGCAGTACTTC.

The chain uses TRBV6-1 and TRBJ1-2; 7 bases are a match to TRBD1. Germline CDR1 MNHNS, CDR2 SASEGT. V lost 5 bases to trimming and J lost 6 bases; unmatched junction nucleotides: 3. The CDR3 totals 12 residues. Here the CDR3 reads CASSPDRDGYTF. The DNA for the CDR3 is TGTGCCAGCAGTCCAGACAGGGATGGCTACACCTTC.

The CDR3 is CASSIGQANRYTF. The CDR3 coding sequence is TGTGCCAGTAGTATCGGACAGGCCAACCGCTACACCTTC. The rearrangement links TRBV19 to TRBJ1-2; 7 bases match TRBD1. V shed 3 bases, J shed 9 bases, and the junction held 7 bases outside the gene matches. The CDR3 is 13 residues long. In germline, CDR1 is LNHDA, CDR2 SQIVND (reference sequence).

This clone was seen a few times. CDR3 sequence (DNA): TGTGCCAGCAGTCCACAGGGGAACACTGAAGCTTTCTTT. Its protein is CASSPQGNTEAFF. The chain is built from TRBV28 and TRBJ1-1; TRBD1 is a possible D gene (6 bases). The germline CDR1 and CDR2 sequences are MDHEN and SYDVKM. The CDR3 runs to 13 residues. V lost 5 bases and J lost 1, with 8 bases in between. The variable domain in full, completed from reference TRBV28 and TRBJ1-1, reads DVKVTQSSRYLVKRTGEKVFLECVQDMDHENMFWYRQDPGLGLRLIYFSYDVKMKEKGDIPEGYSVSREKKERFSLILESASTNQTSMYLCASSPQGNTEAFFGQGTRLTVV.

The chain couples TRBV6-5 to TRBJ2-7, with TRBD2 matching over 9 bases. The CDR3 runs to 15 residues. V lost 1 base to trimming and J lost 2 bases; unmatched junction nucleotides: 3. Germline V gene lookup returns CDR1 MNHEY and CDR2 SVGAGI. The CDR3 DNA sequence: TGTGCCAGCAGTTACTTGGCGGGGGGGACCTACGAGCAGTACTTC. Translating gives CASSYLAGGTYEQYF.